These 21 T cell receptor beta chains were all obtained from the same sample, sequenced in a study of T cells in Graves' hyperthyroidism and ophthalmopathy. Template material for amplifying TCR beta CDR3 regions consisted of RNA transcripts. With the HTBI primer set, the TCR CDR3 went through a first round of RT-PCR. TCRdb reprocessed the multiplex PCR reads with MiXCR, giving one entry per CDR3 protein. The sample includes under 450,000 distinct CDR3 sequences, about 15% of them seen just once. The sequenced sample consisted of blood. Receptors were obtained from a woman aged 25 to 45 with Graves' hyperthyroidism that later progressed to Graves' ophthalmopathy.

The chain combines TRBV19 with TRBJ2-2; D gene uncertain. Germline assignment: CDR1 LNHDA and CDR2 SQIVND (reference sequence). The V and J ends lost 3 bases and 3 bases respectively, with 5 bases between them. The CDR3 extends over 13 amino acids. Here the CDR3 DNA reads TGTGCCAGTAGTATCCGTTACACCGGGGAGCTGTTTTTT. This codes for CASSIRYTGELFF.

Notes on this clonotype: Since the CDR3 does not end with the conserved phenylalanine or tryptophan, this likely comes from a read error. The chain carries TRBV11-1 and TRBJ1-2; TRBD1 agrees at 7 bases. The V gene end was trimmed by 5 bases and the J gene end by 5 bases; junction bases not matched to a gene: 8. Germline V CDR1 and CDR2: SGHAT, FQDESV (reference sequence). This CDR3 spans 14 amino acids. CDR3 loop: CASSAGTVFYGYTV. Here the CDR3 DNA reads TGTGCCAGCAGCGCCGGGACAGTCTTTTATGGCTACACCGTC.

This clonotype was recorded a few times. The rearrangement uses TRBV13 and TRBJ1-1; D is unresolved. V was cut by 8 bases and J by 0 bases, with 16 bases left in between. CDR1 is PRHDT and CDR2 is FYEKMQ in the germline V gene (reference sequence). The CDR3 has 15 amino acids. In nucleotides, the CDR3 is TGTGCCAGCTCTTCGGGCGGAGACTTGAACACTGAAGCTTTCTTT. Its protein product is CASSSGGDLNTEAFF. The full variable domain, with the rest looked up from reference TRBV13 and TRBJ1-1, is AAGVIQSPRHLIKEKRETATLKCYPIPRHDTVYWYQQGPGQDPQFLISFYEKMQSDKGSIPDRFSAQQFSDYHSELNMSSLELGDSALYFCASSSGGDLNTEAFFGQGTRLTVV.

This clonotype was counted at least ten times. For the CDR3, the DNA is TGTGCCAGCAGTGATGAACTTGGCTACGAGCAGTACTTC. Translating gives CASSDELGYEQYF. This rearrangement joins TRBV6-1 to TRBJ2-7; D gene unclear. Trimming left V 3 bases short and J 3 bases short, with 9 bases between. Germline V gene sequence: CDR1 MNHNS, CDR2 SASEGT. The CDR3 loop spans 13 amino acids.

This clonotype was counted ten times or more. The chain links TRBV2 to TRBJ2-5; D perhaps matches TRBD1 (6 bases). This CDR3 is built from 14 residues. CDR1 is SNHLY, CDR2 FYNNEI, per germline. Trimming left V 4 bases short and J 6 bases short, with 15 bases between. CDR3 protein: CASSVEGGGKTQYF. The DNA for the CDR3 is TGTGCCAGCAGTGTTGAAGGGGGTGGAAAGACCCAGTACTTC.

This clonotype was seen repeatedly, ten times or more. V gene TRBV5-1 combines with J gene TRBJ1-2; D gene ambiguous. The CDR3 is 14 amino acids. Deletions cut 0 bases from V and 2 bases from J, with 8 bases between. Germline lookup yields CDR1 SGHRS and CDR2 YFSETQ. CDR3 amino acids: CASSLVEANYGYTF. The CDR3 nucleotides read TGCGCCAGCAGCTTGGTAGAAGCGAACTATGGCTACACCTTC. Full variable domain (missing parts from reference TRBV5-1 and TRBJ1-2): KAGVTQTPRYLIKTRGQQVTLSCSPISGHRSVSWYQQTPGQGLQFLFEYFSETQRNKGNFPGRFSGRQFSNSRSEMNVSTLELGDSALYLCASSLVEANYGYTFGSGTRLTVV.

This clonotype was seen ten or more times. The gene calls are TRBV28 and TRBJ2-1; TRBD2 might be the D (6 bases). V was shortened by 3 bases and J by 4 bases, with 16 bases between the two germline ends. Per germline, CDR1 MDHEN and CDR2 SYDVKM. The CDR3 consists of 16 residues. The CDR3 region is CASSFDGSDGYNEQFF. CDR3 nucleotides: TGTGCCAGCAGTTTTGACGGGAGCGACGGTTACAATGAGCAGTTCTTC.

This clonotype was detected many times. This rearrangement joins TRBV29-1 to TRBJ1-1; 8 bases are a match to TRBD1. With 5 bases clipped from V and 7 bases from J, the junction kept 9 bases outside the gene matches. This CDR3 contains 13 residues. CDR1 and CDR2 (germline): SQVTM, ANQGSEA. Here the CDR3 reads CSVTGQGLHEAFF. The CDR3 DNA follows: TGCAGCGTTACTGGACAGGGACTACATGAAGCTTTCTTT.

This clonotype has ten or more counts. The chain recombines TRBV5-1 with TRBJ2-7, with 12 bases matching TRBD2. Germline-derived CDR1 and CDR2 are SGHRS and YFSETQ. With 2 bases clipped from V and 3 bases from J, the junction kept 3 bases outside the gene matches. This CDR3 has 15 residues. This chain's CDR3 is CASSLLAGGNYEQYF. The CDR3 DNA follows: TGCGCCAGCAGCTTACTAGCGGGAGGAAACTACGAGCAGTACTTC.

V is TRBV2 and J is TRBJ1-1; D is perhaps TRBD1 (5 bases). Germline values: CDR1 SNHLY, CDR2 FYNNEI. The CDR3 sequence is 14 residues long. Trimming pared 7 bases from V and 2 bases from J, leaving 14 bases between. CDR3 residues: CASKETEVNTEAFF. CDR3 nucleotide sequence: TGTGCCAGCAAAGAGACAGAGGTAAACACTGAAGCTTTCTTT.

This clonotype was picked up many times. The V gene is TRBV28, the J gene TRBJ2-1; TRBD2 matches at 8 bases. Trimming took 4 bases from V and 4 from J; bases not matched to a gene: 6. Germline CDR1 MDHEN, CDR2 SYDVKM. The CDR3 length is 15 residues. As DNA, the CDR3 is TGTGCCAGCAGTTCCCTTTCGGGAGGGTACAATGAGCAGTTCTTC. It yields the protein CASSSLSGGYNEQFF.

V is TRBV9 and J is TRBJ2-7; no clear D gene. V dropped 3 bases and J dropped 2 bases, with 15 bases sitting between them. There are 15 residues in the CDR3. The germline V gene encodes CDR1 SGDLS and CDR2 YYNGEE. The DNA for the CDR3 is TGTGCCAGCAGCGCGGAGATTCCACCTGCCTACGAGCAGTACTTC. Translation: CASSAEIPPAYEQYF.

This clonotype was detected many times. This chain uses TRBV20-1 with TRBJ2-5; weak D call: TRBD2 (5 bases). Trimming pared 6 bases from V and 1 base from J, leaving 12 bases between. The CDR3 is 13 residues long. CDR1 is DFQATT and CDR2 is SNEGSKA in the germline V gene (reference sequence). The CDR3 loop reads CSAPDGGQETQYF. CDR3 DNA sequence: TGCAGTGCACCCGACGGAGGCCAAGAGACCCAGTACTTC.

V is TRBV30 and J is TRBJ1-6; 11 nucleotides match TRBD1. Germline-derived CDR1 and CDR2 are GTSNPN and SVGIG (reference sequence). Trimming removed 2 bases from V and 0 bases from J; junction bases left unmatched: 9. CDR3 length: 19 residues. The CDR3 reads CAWSPSPGTGGSYNSPLHF. The CDR3 nucleotides read TGTGCCTGGAGTCCTTCTCCCGGGACAGGGGGCTCCTATAATTCACCCCTCCACTTT.

At least ten counts were recorded for this clonotype. The V gene is TRBV5-1, the J gene TRBJ2-3, with D perhaps matching TRBD2 (5 bases). V dropped 4 bases and J dropped 1 base, with 13 bases sitting between them. The V gene's germline CDR1 is SGHRS and CDR2 YFSETQ. This CDR3 comprises 15 residues. Here the CDR3 DNA reads TGCGCCAGCAGCGCGCTCGGACTTGGCACAGATACGCAGTATTTT. This translates into CASSALGLGTDTQYF.

This clonotype was counted between two and nine times. The chain is built from TRBV7-9 and TRBJ2-7, with D possibly TRBD1 on 5 matching bases. The CDR3 runs 13 residues. Germline assignment: CDR1 SEHNR and CDR2 FQNEAQ (reference sequence). V was clipped by 5 bases and J by 2 bases, with 10 bases between them. CDR3 protein: CASSLDSAYEQYF. The CDR3 DNA sequence: TGTGCCAGCAGCCTAGACAGCGCCTACGAGCAGTACTTC.

This clonotype came up a few times. The chain combines TRBV4-1 with TRBJ1-5; no clear D gene. Trimming shortened V by 0 bases and J by 0 bases, and 9 bases separated the two germline ends. Germline V CDR1 and CDR2: MGHRA, YSYEKL. The CDR3 is 16 amino acids. In DNA, the CDR3 is TGCGCCAGCAGCCAAGACCCGGGTGCTAGCAATCAGCCCCAGCATTTT. This gives the protein CASSQDPGASNQPQHF.

Comments on this clonotype: This may be a read error: a much more frequent sequence differs by one nucleotide. The V gene is TRBV27, the J gene TRBJ1-2; D unresolved. The CDR3 extends over 13 amino acids. Deletions cut 8 bases from V and 6 bases from J, with 16 bases between. Germline V gene sequence: CDR1 MNHEY, CDR2 SMNVEV (reference sequence). The CDR3 bases are TGTGCCAGCCAAGTCCGGAACGGACATGGCTACACCTTC. It specifies CASQVRNGHGYTF.

This clonotype was found many times. The gene calls are TRBV3-1 and TRBJ2-1; a possible D gene is TRBD2 (6 bases). Between the trimmed V and J ends, which lost 1 base and 0 bases, there was a span of 22 bases. The CDR3 length is 20 residues. Germline V gene data show CDR1 as LGHDT and CDR2 as YNNKEL (reference sequence). CDR3 bases: TGTGCCAGCAGCCAAGGGTTAGGGGTAAATTGGGGAGGCTCCTACAATGAGCAGTTCTTC. Translating gives CASSQGLGVNWGGSYNEQFF.

This clonotype was seen at least ten times. In nucleotides, the CDR3 is TGTGCCAGCAGTCGGACAGGGGGAATGAACACTGAAGCTTTCTTT. This translates into CASSRTGGMNTEAFF. The J gene is TRBJ1-1, the V gene TRBV12-3 or TRBV12-4; 10 bases agree with TRBD1. The length of the CDR3 is 15 residues. V lost 5 bases to trimming and J lost 0 bases; unmatched junction nucleotides: 3.

This clonotype was detected a few times. J is TRBJ1-2 and V is TRBV4-1, with 11 bases lining up with TRBD1. After removal of 4 bases from V and 4 bases from J, the junction contained 8 bases not matched to a gene. This CDR3 contains 16 residues. CDR1 MGHRA and CDR2 YSYEKL come from the germline V gene. In DNA, the CDR3 is TGCGCCAGCAGCCGAGACTCCGGGACAGGGGGCTATGGCTACACCTTC. Translating gives CASSRDSGTGGYGYTF.